The rows below give T cell receptor beta chains drawn from one sample of a study of cytomegalovirus exposure and HLA in healthy donors. The table came from immunoSEQ multiplex PCR; TCRdb's copy has only in-frame clones and leaves some out. The sample has over 150,000 clones; roughly 82% are singletons. The sequenced sample consisted of PBMCs. The receptors were sampled from a man in his fifties or sixties in good health and CMV-seropositive. CDR3s include the opening cysteine and the closing phenylalanine or tryptophan. The order of the fields is clone size, J gene, D gene, V gene, CDR3 protein, CDR3 DNA. A D gene is named only where the DNA matches it firmly. Only some rows state a clone size, as once, few, many or a class for expanded clones.

. | TRBJ1-1 | . | TRBV11-3 | CASSFSAGNTEAFF | TGTGCCAGCAGCTTTTCAGCAGGGAACACTGAAGCTTTCTTT
. | TRBJ2-2 | TRBD2 | TRBV6-5 | CASSPGGARVGELFF | TGTGCCAGCAGTCCCGGGGGGGCGCGGGTGGGGGAGCTGTTTTTT
. | TRBJ2-1 | TRBD2 | TRBV4-2 | CASSQRVGTSGRAITNEQFF | TGTGCCAGCAGCCAACGCGTTGGGACTAGCGGGAGGGCCATAACCAATGAGCAGTTCTTC
. | TRBJ2-7 | TRBD1 | TRBV7-2 | CASSLDRSSYEQYF | TGTGCCAGCAGCTTGGACAGGTCTTCCTACGAGCAGTACTTC
. | TRBJ2-1 | TRBD1 | TRBV11-1 | CASSSAGTGYNEQFF | TGTGCCAGCAGCTCCGCCGGGACAGGGTACAATGAGCAGTTCTTC
. | TRBJ2-7 | . | TRBV6-5 | CASSYSGPAGQYF | TGTGCCAGCAGTTACAGCGGACCGGCTGGGCAGTACTTC
. | TRBJ2-7 | . | TRBV6-1 | CASSESAGVVYEQYF | TGTGCCAGCAGTGAATCGGCAGGGGTCGTTTACGAGCAGTACTTC
once | TRBJ1-2 | . | TRBV11-1 | CASSSSGGIDGYTF | TGTGCCAGCAGCTCCTCCGGGGGTATAGATGGCTACACCTTC
. | TRBJ1-2 | . | TRBV5-1 | CASSLFAGDEGYTF | TGTGCCAGCAGCTTGTTTGCAGGGGATGAGGGCTACACCTTC
. | TRBJ1-2 | . | TRBV7-2 | CASSLTRGPSYTF | TGTGCCAGCAGCTTAACCAGGGGTCCATCCTACACCTTC
. | TRBJ2-2 | . | TRBV19 | CASSMSGLGVTGELFF | TGTGCCAGTAGTATGTCAGGGCTCGGTGTAACCGGGGAGCTGTTTTTT
once | TRBJ1-3 | . | TRBV7-2 | CASSSYTTISGNTIYF | TGTGCCAGCAGCTCATACACGACAATCTCTGGAAACACCATATATTTT
. | TRBJ2-7 | . | TRBV14 | CASSQQAVIGEQYF | TGTGCCAGCAGCCAACAGGCAGTTATTGGAGAGCAGTACTTC
. | TRBJ1-1 | . | TRBV28 | CASLRAREAFF | TGTGCCAGCTTGAGGGCCCGGGAAGCTTTCTTT
. | TRBJ1-6 | . | TRBV19 | CASSSGTYNSPLHF | TGTGCCAGTAGTTCGGGAACCTATAATTCACCCCTCCACTTT
. | TRBJ2-3 | TRBD2 | TRBV7-2 | CASGPRLAGGTDTQYF | TGTGCCAGCGGCCCTCGACTAGCGGGGGGCACAGATACGCAGTATTTT
. | TRBJ2-3 | . | TRBV5-4 | CASEDRITDTQYF | TGTGCCAGCGAGGACAGAATCACAGATACGCAGTATTTT
. | TRBJ1-2 | . | TRBV28 | CASSLRQGSFGF | TGTGCCAGCAGTTTAAGGCAGGGTTCCTTCGGCTTC
once | TRBJ1-1 | . | TRBV19 | CASTHRSRVTEAFF | TGTGCCAGCACCCATAGGTCCAGGGTCACTGAAGCTTTCTTT
. | TRBJ1-6 | TRBD1 | TRBV6-1 | CASSEAGPGQGAAPLHF | TGTGCCAGCAGTGAAGCGGGCCCCGGACAGGGGGCGGCACCCCTCCACTTT
. | TRBJ2-1 | TRBD2 | TRBV5-1 | CASSLASGLATSSGFF | TGCGCCAGCAGCTTGGCCTCCGGACTAGCGACCAGCAGTGGGTTCTTC
. | TRBJ2-3 | TRBD1 | TRBV19 | CASGDRGQTDTQYF | TGTGCCAGTGGAGACAGGGGGCAAACAGATACGCAGTATTTT
. | TRBJ1-2 | TRBD1 | TRBV18 | CASSPPTGETGYGYTF | TGTGCCAGCTCACCGCCGACAGGGGAAACGGGCTATGGCTACACCTTC
large | TRBJ2-3 | TRBD2 | TRBV28 | CASSPGLASDTQYF | TGTGCCAGTTCGCCCGGACTAGCGAGCGATACGCAGTATTTT
few | TRBJ1-2 | TRBD1 | TRBV29-1 | CSVDGQEYGYTF | TGCAGCGTTGACGGACAGGAATATGGCTACACCTTC
. | TRBJ2-3 | TRBD2 | TRBV30 | CAWSDVISGGPDTQYF | TGTGCCTGGAGCGACGTGATTAGCGGGGGTCCTGATACGCAGTATTTT
. | TRBJ2-1 | TRBD1 | TRBV9 | CASSTNPGTEEYNEQFF | TGTGCCAGCAGCACTAACCCCGGGACAGAGGAATACAATGAGCAGTTCTTC
. | TRBJ2-2 | TRBD2 | TRBV30 | CAWSPPRREGWILGAGELFF | TGTGCCTGGAGTCCCCCCCGCAGGGAGGGGTGGATTCTTGGGGCCGGGGAGCTGTTTTTT
. | TRBJ2-1 | TRBD2 | TRBV19 | CASSITGGVYNEQFF | TGTGCCAGTAGTATAACGGGAGGGGTCTACAATGAGCAGTTCTTC
. | TRBJ2-1 | . | TRBV6-5 | CASRRDREANEQFF | TGTGCCAGCAGACGTGACAGGGAGGCGAATGAGCAGTTCTTC
. | TRBJ2-7 | . | TRBV19 | CASSMGQGGNEQYF | TGTGCCAGTAGTATGGGGCAGGGTGGGAACGAGCAGTACTTC
. | TRBJ2-7 | . | TRBV7-2 | CASSLAQGINEQYF | TGTGCCAGCAGCTTAGCGCAGGGGATAAACGAGCAGTACTTC
. | TRBJ2-7 | . | TRBV5-6 | CASSLALFHEQYF | TGTGCCAGCAGCTTGGCCCTTTTCCACGAGCAGTACTTC
. | TRBJ2-7 | . | TRBV2 | CASRIDSSGLSEQYF | TGTGCCAGCAGGATAGACTCCTCCGGCCTCAGCGAGCAGTACTTC
few | TRBJ2-1 | TRBD1 | TRBV19 | CASSTGQGSGNEQFF | TGTGCCAGTAGTACCGGACAGGGGTCTGGCAATGAGCAGTTCTTC
. | TRBJ2-1 | . | TRBV6-5 | CASRDRSSYNEQFF | TGTGCCAGCAGAGACAGAAGCTCCTACAATGAGCAGTTCTTC
. | TRBJ1-2 | . | TRBV6-5 | CASSRGQHYGYTF | TGTGCCAGCAGTCGAGGACAGCACTATGGCTACACCTTC
. | TRBJ1-1 | TRBD1 | TRBV5-1 | CASSLEGAAYLAFF | TGCGCCAGCAGCTTGGAGGGGGCCGCTTATTTAGCTTTCTTT
. | TRBJ1-3 | . | TRBV28 | CASSAPVGGPGNTIYF | TGTGCCAGCAGTGCCCCCGTTGGAGGGCCCGGAAACACCATATATTTT
once | TRBJ1-2 | . | TRBV29-1 | CSAGGSDPLANYGYTF | TGCAGCGCCGGAGGGTCAGATCCCTTAGCTAACTATGGCTACACCTTC
. | TRBJ1-6 | . | TRBV10-3 | CAISESGASYNSPLHF | TGTGCCATCAGTGAGTCTGGGGCCTCCTATAATTCACCCCTCCACTTT
. | TRBJ2-7 | . | TRBV6-6 | CASSYESSYEQYF | TGTGCCAGCAGTTACGAGAGCTCCTACGAGCAGTACTTC
. | TRBJ2-7 | . | TRBV10-3 | CAISGGGGAASYEQYF | TGTGCCATCAGTGGGGGTGGGGGGGCGGCATCCTACGAGCAGTACTTC